The sample holds a few counts of the clone carrying this T cell receptor (beta chain). Its target is not known. From the RT-PCR reads, TCRdb called clonotypes with MiXCR, one entry per CDR3 protein. The data hold over 150,000 distinct CDR3 sequences, with 7.5% to 10% observed a single time. This sample was taken from a study of response to subunit inactivated influenza vaccine. Study outcomes and limitations: Researchers suggested that each seasonal influenza vaccination recruits few new T cells.

This CDR3 spans 16 amino acids. Germline CDR1 and CDR2: LGHNA and YNFKEQ. V shed 0 bases, J shed 6 bases, and the junction held 8 bases outside the gene matches. The clonotype comes from a man aged 45-65 years who received an inactivated influenza vaccine. The source material was non-naive T cells sorted from PBMCs, sampled on the day of vaccination. This chain joins TRBV4-2 and TRBJ2-7, with 10 bases aligning to TRBD2. CDR3 nucleotides: TGTGCCAGCAGCCAAGATATAGGACTAGCGGCCTCCGAGCAGTACTTC. Its protein product is CASSQDIGLAASEQYF.